A selection of T cell receptor beta chains follows, all from one sample in a study of cytomegalovirus exposure and HLA in healthy donors. Generated by immunoSEQ multiplex PCR, the TCRdb table keeps only in-frame clones and is missing some. The sample records about 140,000 clones, around 82% being singletons. Sequences were obtained from PBMCs. The receptor source for this set is a woman between 18 and 30 years old in good health and CMV-seropositive. CDR3s include the opening cysteine and the closing phenylalanine or tryptophan. A D gene is named only where the DNA matches it firmly. A clone size is listed for some rows: how often the clone was seen (once, few, many), or a class if it is expanded.

v_call,clone_size,d_call,j_call,cdr3_nt,cdr3_aa
TRBV12-5,.,.,TRBJ2-7,TGTGCTAGTGGTTTGGACAGGGTCTACGAGCAGTACTTC,CASGLDRVYEQYF
TRBV7-4,many,TRBD1,TRBJ1-5,TGTGCCAGCAGCTTAGACAGGGGGCGCAATCAGCCCCAGCATTTT,CASSLDRGRNQPQHF
TRBV7-9,.,.,TRBJ1-1,TGTGCCAGCAGCTTATGGCCAGGGGCGACAATGAACACTGAAGCTTTCTTT,CASSLWPGATMNTEAFF
TRBV25-1,.,.,TRBJ1-4,TGTGCCAGCAGTGAAAGGTTTGTTCCGGGGATCGATGAAAAACTGTTTTTT,CASSERFVPGIDEKLFF
TRBV19,.,TRBD1,TRBJ1-2,TGTGCCACGGAGACAGGGACAGATCTTAACTATGGCTACACCTTC,CATETGTDLNYGYTF
TRBV7-2,.,TRBD2,TRBJ2-5,TGTGCCAGCAGCAAAAATGGCGGGGGAAGGGAGACCCAGTACTTC,CASSKNGGGRETQYF
TRBV25-1,.,.,TRBJ1-6,TGTGCCAGCAGTGTTCCAGGGGAGAGTTCACCCCTCCACTTT,CASSVPGESSPLHF
TRBV14,few,.,TRBJ2-1,TGTGCCAGCAGTGGCCAGCGGGCCTACAATGAGCAGTTCTTC,CASSGQRAYNEQFF
TRBV4-1,.,TRBD2,TRBJ2-1,TGCGCCAGCAGCCACAGAGGACTAGCCGACAATGAGCAGTTCTTC,CASSHRGLADNEQFF
TRBV2,few,.,TRBJ2-5,TGTGCCAGCAGTCTTTACCTCAGGGAAGAGACCCAGTACTTC,CASSLYLREETQYF
TRBV5-1,.,TRBD2,TRBJ2-5,TGCGCCAGCACTGGACTAGAACAAGAGACCCAGTACTTC,CASTGLEQETQYF
TRBV7-2,.,.,TRBJ2-7,TGTGCCAGCAGCTTAGGGTCCCGGACAAGGAACGAGCAGTACTTC,CASSLGSRTRNEQYF
TRBV18,.,.,TRBJ1-3,TGTGCCAGCTCACCACGGTTTGAGGCCGGCTCTGGAAACACCATATATTTT,CASSPRFEAGSGNTIYF
TRBV28,.,.,TRBJ2-7,TGTGCCAGCAGCTCTAGACAGGATGCTATCTACGAGCAGTACTTC,CASSSRQDAIYEQYF
TRBV5-8,.,TRBD1,TRBJ2-7,TGTGCCAGCAGCCGACAGGGCTATTACGAGCAGTACTTC,CASSRQGYYEQYF
TRBV19,once,.,TRBJ2-2,TGTGCCAGTAGGGTCCCTGGAGTGGCGGGGGCTATCACCGGGGAGCTGTTTTTT,CASRVPGVAGAITGELFF
TRBV29-1,.,TRBD1,TRBJ1-1,TGCAGCGCCAGTCAACAGGGGGCTTTTGATGAAGCTTTCTTT,CSASQQGAFDEAFF
TRBV5-4,once,TRBD1,TRBJ1-5,TGTGCCAGCAGCGCGGACAGGGTTGGTCAGCCCCAGCATTTT,CASSADRVGQPQHF
TRBV18,once,.,TRBJ2-7,TGTGCCAGCTCACTTAAGGACCGGGGGACGGCTCTCTACGAGCAGTACTTC,CASSLKDRGTALYEQYF
TRBV5-5,.,TRBD1,TRBJ1-2,TGTGCCAGCAGCTTAGGGGACAGGGGGCCTGATGGCTACACCTTC,CASSLGDRGPDGYTF
TRBV5-6,.,.,TRBJ2-5,TGTGCCAGCAGCACCCCTGATCGCTGGGCAATAGAGACCCAGTACTTC,CASSTPDRWAIETQYF
TRBV18,.,.,TRBJ1-3,TGTGCCAGCTCACCAGGGAGTGGAAACACCATATATTTT,CASSPGSGNTIYF
TRBV27,.,.,TRBJ1-6,TGTGCCAGCAGTTTAAGTCTGACAGGATTAAATTCACCCCTCCACTTT,CASSLSLTGLNSPLHF
TRBV6-5,.,.,TRBJ2-3,TGTGCCAGCAGTTACTCGGCCAGGTCCAGCGATACGCAGTATTTT,CASSYSARSSDTQYF
TRBV11-3,.,.,TRBJ2-3,TGTGCCAGCAGCCCCGGAACTACTATAGATACGCAGTATTTT,CASSPGTTIDTQYF
TRBV19,.,TRBD1,TRBJ1-4,TGTGCCAGTAGTACCCCGGGACAGGGGGTTTTTGGTGAAAAACTGTTTTTT,CASSTPGQGVFGEKLFF
TRBV5-1,once,.,TRBJ1-1,TGCGCCAGCAGCCTACGGGCCGGGGCTGAAGCTTTCTTT,CASSLRAGAEAFF
TRBV7-9,many,TRBD1,TRBJ1-5,TGTGCCAGCAGCTTGACAGGGGGCAATCAGCCCCAGCATTTT,CASSLTGGNQPQHF
TRBV5-6,.,TRBD1,TRBJ1-5,TGTGCCAGCAGCCTCTACCGGGACAGGGCCGTCGTGGGACCCCAGCATTTT,CASSLYRDRAVVGPQHF